One and the same sample provided the 14 T cell receptor beta chains below, sequenced in a study of blood T cell repertoires in COVID-19. The table came from immunoSEQ multiplex PCR; TCRdb's copy has only in-frame clones and leaves some out. The data contain approximately 180,000 clones, around 84% of them singletons. Sequencing input: PBMCs or T cells enriched from blood (not recorded which). All receptors derive from a man over 45 who had recovered from COVID-19.

The V call is TRBV9, the J call TRBJ1-1; D is undetermined. In germline, CDR1 is SGDLS, CDR2 YYNGEE. Trimming left V 4 bases short and J 5 bases short, with 21 bases between. This CDR3 contains 16 residues. The CDR3 is CASSPHHGRIRTEAFF. CDR3 nucleotides: TGTGCCAGCAGCCCCCATCATGGGAGGATTCGTACTGAAGCTTTCTTT.

This clone occurred a few times. This chain links TRBV27 with TRBJ1-2; no definite D call. Trimming left V 5 bases short and J 0 bases short, with 10 bases between. CDR1 is MNHEY, CDR2 SMNVEV, per germline (reference sequence). The CDR3 is made up of 14 amino acids. CDR3 protein: CASSPRVANYGYTF. In nucleotides, the CDR3 is TGTGCCAGCAGTCCCCGCGTAGCTAACTATGGCTACACCTTC.

Many counts were recorded for this clone. The V and J genes are TRBV15 and TRBJ1-5; D not certain. CDR3 length: 16 residues. V was cut by 3 bases and J by 0 bases, with 12 bases left in between. The germline V gene encodes CDR1 LNHNV and CDR2 YYDKDF (reference sequence). CDR3 sequence reads: CATSSEQSYSNQPQHF. CDR3 DNA sequence: TGTGCCACCAGCAGCGAACAGTCGTATAGCAATCAGCCCCAGCATTTT.

The CDR3 here is CASSFTGLTEAFF. The CDR3 DNA reads TGCGCCAGCAGCTTTACAGGGCTCACTGAAGCTTTCTTT. The J gene is TRBJ1-1, the V gene TRBV5-1, with D possibly matching TRBD1 (6 bases). The CDR3 runs 13 residues. V lost 2 bases and J 4 bases, leaving 9 bases between the germline ends. Germline V lookup: CDR1 SGHRS, CDR2 YFSETQ.

This clone was observed a single time. The chain recombines TRBV5-4 with TRBJ2-3, with TRBD1 identical over 10 bases. The CDR3 has 16 residues. Trimming took 0 bases from V and 4 from J; bases not matched to a gene: 5. Germline assignment: CDR1 SGHNT and CDR2 YYREEE (reference sequence). This CDR3 reads CASSLEGTGVSDTQYF. The CDR3 DNA sequence: TGTGCCAGCAGCTTGGAGGGGACAGGGGTTTCAGATACGCAGTATTTT.

The V call is TRBV4-1, the J call TRBJ1-1; perhaps TRBD1 as D (6 bases). Per germline, CDR1 MGHRA and CDR2 YSYEKL. The CDR3 length is 15 residues. V was shortened by 0 bases and J by 8 bases, with 16 bases between the two germline ends. The CDR3 loop is CASSQDGYRAAEAFF. In DNA, the CDR3 is TGCGCCAGCAGCCAAGATGGTTACAGGGCCGCAGAAGCTTTCTTT.

Written as DNA, the CDR3 is TGCGCCGGCTCAAAGGGGGGGGCGCGTGAGACCCAGTACTTC. Protein product: CAGSKGGARETQYF. The V gene is TRBV5-1, the J gene TRBJ2-5, with D perhaps matching TRBD2 (7 bases). The CDR3 extends over 14 amino acids. The V gene's germline CDR1 is SGHRS and CDR2 YFSETQ. Trimming took 10 bases from V and 5 from J, leaving 21 bases between them. Using reference TRBV5-1 and TRBJ2-5 for the parts outside the CDR3, the full variable domain is KAGVTQTPRYLIKTRGQQVTLSCSPISGHRSVSWYQQTPGQGLQFLFEYFSETQRNKGNFPGRFSGRQFSNSRSEMNVSTLELGDSALYLCAGSKGGARETQYFGPGTRLLVL.

The chain uses TRBV10-1 and TRBJ2-1, with 9 bases matching TRBD1. V was pared by 3 bases and J by 9 bases, with 12 bases of the junction left unmatched. Looked up from germline, CDR1 is WNHNN and CDR2 is SYGVQD (reference sequence). This CDR3 is built from 16 residues. CDR3 residues: CASSDNFRTGASEQFF. CDR3 nucleotide sequence: TGCGCCAGCAGTGATAATTTTAGGACAGGGGCGAGTGAGCAGTTCTTC.

The gene calls are TRBV18 and TRBJ1-1, with 9 bases that match TRBD1. V lost 5 bases to trimming and J lost 4 bases; unmatched junction nucleotides: 5. CDR3 size: 14 residues. Germline-derived CDR1 and CDR2 are KGHSH and LQKENI. CDR3 loop: CASSKGQGATEAFF. CDR3 nucleotides: TGTGCCAGCTCAAAGGGACAGGGTGCCACTGAAGCTTTCTTT.

The rearrangement links TRBV6-5 to TRBJ2-7; D gene ambiguous. The V and J ends lost 8 bases and 3 bases respectively, with 8 bases between them. Germline-derived CDR1 and CDR2 are MNHEY and SVGAGI. This CDR3 comprises 11 residues. The CDR3 DNA reads as TGTGCCAGCGCACGACTCTACGAGCAGTACTTC. Amino acids: CASARLYEQYF.

The chain links TRBV5-8 to TRBJ1-3; 7 nucleotides match TRBD1. Per the germline V gene, CDR1 is SGHTS and CDR2 is YDEGEE. J was trimmed by 2 bases and V by 3 bases; bases with no gene match: 8. The CDR3 is made up of 16 amino acids. The CDR3 reads CASSWSRDSAGNTIYF. The CDR3 DNA follows: TGTGCCAGCAGCTGGAGCCGGGACAGCGCTGGAAACACCATATATTTT. The whole variable domain, remainder taken from reference TRBV5-8 and TRBJ1-3, is EAGVTQSPTHLIKTRGQQATLRCSPISGHTSVYWYQQALGLGLQFLLWYDEGEERNRGNFPPRFSGRQFPNYSSELNVNALELEDSALYLCASSWSRDSAGNTIYFGEGSWLTVV.

V gene TRBV5-1 combines with J gene TRBJ1-4; 8 nucleotides match TRBD1. The CDR3 is made up of 18 amino acids. The V gene end was trimmed by 5 bases and the J gene end by 6 bases; junction bases not matched to a gene: 18. Germline V gene sequence: CDR1 SGHRS, CDR2 YFSETQ. CDR3 DNA sequence: TGCGCCAGCAGGTCCGGGGGAGGACTGGGACAGGAATATGAAAAACTGTTTTTT. This sequence encodes CASRSGGGLGQEYEKLFF.

This sequence joins TRBV10-3 and TRBJ2-5; 15 bases map to TRBD2. Germline lookup yields CDR1 ENHRY and CDR2 SYGVKD. V was pared by 3 bases and J by 4 bases, with 3 bases of the junction left unmatched. CDR3 length: 16 residues. This CDR3 is CAISEGLAGGRETQYF. The CDR3 bases are TGTGCCATCAGTGAAGGACTAGCGGGGGGGCGAGAGACCCAGTACTTC.

In DNA form, the CDR3 reads TGTGCCAGCAGCCCAGGGACAGGCGGGGAGACCCAGTACTTC. Protein product: CASSPGTGGETQYF. The chain couples TRBV7-2 to TRBJ2-5; 8 bases match TRBD1. The CDR3 consists of 14 residues. V shed 5 bases, J shed 5 bases, and the junction held 7 bases outside the gene matches. In germline, CDR1 is SGHTA, CDR2 FQGNSA. The full variable domain, in which reference TRBV7-2 and TRBJ2-5 provide the parts outside the CDR3, is GAGVSQSPSNKVTEKGKDVELRCDPISGHTALYWYRQSLGQGLEFLIYFQGNSAPDKSGLPSDRFSAERTGGSVSTLTIQRTQQEDSAVYLCASSPGTGGETQYFGPGTRLLVL.